This TCR beta chain was identified during a study of blood T cell repertoires in COVID-19. Assay: immunoSEQ multiplex PCR; the TCRdb copy retains only in-frame clones and omits some. Among some 190,000 clones listed, almost 85% were seen once. There are 14 residues in the CDR3. V was pared by 7 bases and J by 15 bases, with 18 bases of the junction left unmatched. Germline V gene sequence: CDR1 MDHEN, CDR2 SYDVKM. This clone was picked up one time. The receptor's source is a woman aged 70 to 79 with active or convalescent COVID-19. V gene TRBV28 combines with J gene TRBJ2-1; 7 bases fit TRBD1. Sequencing used peripheral blood. DNA of the CDR3: TGTGCCAGCACTAGGGGGCTCGGCTCCTTATCTCTGTTCTTC. Its translation: CASTRGLGSLSLFF.